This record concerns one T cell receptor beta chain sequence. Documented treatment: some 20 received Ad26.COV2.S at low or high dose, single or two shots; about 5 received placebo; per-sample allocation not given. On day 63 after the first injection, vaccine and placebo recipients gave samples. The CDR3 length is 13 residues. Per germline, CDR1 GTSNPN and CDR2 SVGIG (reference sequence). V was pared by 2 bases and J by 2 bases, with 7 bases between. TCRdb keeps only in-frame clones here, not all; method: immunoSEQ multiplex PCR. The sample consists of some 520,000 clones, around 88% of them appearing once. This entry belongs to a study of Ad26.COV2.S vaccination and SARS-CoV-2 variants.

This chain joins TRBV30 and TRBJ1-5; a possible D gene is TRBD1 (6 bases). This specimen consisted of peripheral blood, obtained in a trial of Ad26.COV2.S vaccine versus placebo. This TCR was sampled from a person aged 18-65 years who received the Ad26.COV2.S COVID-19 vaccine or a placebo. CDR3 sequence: CAWSSGGNQPQHF. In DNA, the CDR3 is TGTGCCTGGAGTTCAGGGGGCAATCAGCCCCAGCATTTT.